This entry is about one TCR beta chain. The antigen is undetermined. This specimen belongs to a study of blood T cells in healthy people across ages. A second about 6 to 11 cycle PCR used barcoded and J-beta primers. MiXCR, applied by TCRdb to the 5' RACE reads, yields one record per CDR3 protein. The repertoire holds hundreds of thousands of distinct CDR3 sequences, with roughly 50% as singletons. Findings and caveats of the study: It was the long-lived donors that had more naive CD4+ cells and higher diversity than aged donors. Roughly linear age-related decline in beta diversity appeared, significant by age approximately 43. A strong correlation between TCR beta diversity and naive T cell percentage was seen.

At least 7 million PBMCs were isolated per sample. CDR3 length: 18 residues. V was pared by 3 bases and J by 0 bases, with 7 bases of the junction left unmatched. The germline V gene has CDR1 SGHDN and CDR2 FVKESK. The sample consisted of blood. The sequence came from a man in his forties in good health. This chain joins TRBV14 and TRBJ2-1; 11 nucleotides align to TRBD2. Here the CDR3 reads CASSQQLAGDGSYNEQFF. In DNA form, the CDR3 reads TGTGCCAGCAGCCAGCAACTAGCGGGAGACGGCTCCTACAATGAGCAGTTCTTC. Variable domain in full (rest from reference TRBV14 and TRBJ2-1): EAGVTQFPSHSVIEKGQTVTLRCDPISGHDNLYWYRRVMGKEIKFLLHFVKESKQDESGMPNNRFLAERTGGTYSTLKVQPAELEDSGVYFCASSQQLAGDGSYNEQFFGPGTRLTVL.